This TCR beta chain was sequenced in a study of beta chain features in type 1 diabetes. Looking at the study overall: Sorted cells, 90 million to 120 million in number, were examined across all samples.

For this clone: Its antigen is unidentified.

Expressed TCRB transcripts were sequenced after all isolated RNA was converted to cDNA. The table came from immunoSEQ multiplex PCR; TCRdb's copy has only in-frame clones and leaves some out. Seen here are some 170,000 clones, around 63% observed once, and the top ten hold approximately 0.089%. Study-wide results and limits: The study found moderately but significantly shorter TCRB CDR3s in all four CD4+ subsets of Type 1 diabetes patients.

Trimming pared 2 bases from V and 6 bases from J, leaving 11 bases between. Looked up from germline, CDR1 is SGHVS and CDR2 is FNYEAQ. The CDR3 runs to 13 residues. Sorting that relied on CD45RO/CCR7/CD25/CD127/CD95/CD27 yielded CD4+ naive, central memory, regulatory and stem cell-like memory cells. This TCR came from a young man with type 1 diabetes. Sequences were obtained from naive CD4+ T cells from blood. This chain uses TRBV7-6 with TRBJ2-7; possibly TRBD1 for D (6 bases). CDR3 DNA sequence: TGTGCCAGCAGCTTAAGAGGGACAACCGAGCAGTACTTC. It is translated as CASSLRGTTEQYF.